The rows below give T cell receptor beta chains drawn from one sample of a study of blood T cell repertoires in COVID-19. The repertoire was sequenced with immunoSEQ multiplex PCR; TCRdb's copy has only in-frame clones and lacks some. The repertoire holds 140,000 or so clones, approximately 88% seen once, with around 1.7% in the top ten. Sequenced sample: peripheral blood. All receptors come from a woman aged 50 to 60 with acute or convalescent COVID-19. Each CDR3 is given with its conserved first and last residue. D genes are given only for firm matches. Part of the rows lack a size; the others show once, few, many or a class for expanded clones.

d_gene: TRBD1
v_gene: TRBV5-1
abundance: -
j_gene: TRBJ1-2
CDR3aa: CASSLDGQGVRYTF
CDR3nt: TGCGCCAGCAGCTTGGATGGACAGGGGGTTCGCTACACCTTC

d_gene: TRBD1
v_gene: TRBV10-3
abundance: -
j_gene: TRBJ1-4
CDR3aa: CAISERGTGEKLFF
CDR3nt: TGTGCCATCAGTGAGCGCGGGACAGGAGAAAAACTGTTTTTT

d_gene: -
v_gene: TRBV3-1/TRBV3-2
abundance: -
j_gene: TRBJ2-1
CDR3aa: CASSHGSSHNEQFF
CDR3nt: TGTGCCAGCAGCCACGGGAGTTCCCACAATGAGCAGTTCTTC

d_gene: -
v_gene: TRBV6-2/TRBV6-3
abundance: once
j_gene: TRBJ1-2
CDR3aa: CASSNRHSGDPYGYTF
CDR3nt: TGTGCCAGCAGTAACCGTCATTCGGGTGACCCCTATGGCTACACCTTC

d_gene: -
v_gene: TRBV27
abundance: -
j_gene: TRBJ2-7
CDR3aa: CASSLSWGAYEQYF
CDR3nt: TGTGCCAGCAGTTTATCCTGGGGGGCCTACGAGCAGTACTTC

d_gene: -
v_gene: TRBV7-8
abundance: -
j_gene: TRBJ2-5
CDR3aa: CASSGTDYGLKTQYF
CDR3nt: TGTGCCAGCAGCGGGACTGACTACGGGTTAAAGACCCAGTACTTC

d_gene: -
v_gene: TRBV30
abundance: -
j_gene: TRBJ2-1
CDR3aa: CAWSAGSSYNEQFF
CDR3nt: TGTGCCTGGAGTGCGGGGAGCTCCTACAATGAGCAGTTCTTC

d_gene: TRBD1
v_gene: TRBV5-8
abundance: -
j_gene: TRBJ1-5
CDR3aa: CASSAGQGGLWGNQPQHF
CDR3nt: TGTGCCAGCAGCGCAGGACAGGGGGGACTTTGGGGCAATCAGCCCCAGCATTTT

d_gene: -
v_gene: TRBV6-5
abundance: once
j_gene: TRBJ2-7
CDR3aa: CASSYGTTYEQYF
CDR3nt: TGTGCCAGCAGTTACGGGACAACCTACGAGCAGTACTTC

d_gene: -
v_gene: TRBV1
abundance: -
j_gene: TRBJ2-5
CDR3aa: CTSSLEKRGSYQETQYF
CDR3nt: TGCACCAGCAGCCTCGAGAAGAGGGGGTCGTACCAAGAGACCCAGTACTTC

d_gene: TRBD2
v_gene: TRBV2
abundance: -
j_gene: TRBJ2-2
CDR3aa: CAGGGDTGELFF
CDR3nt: TGTGCCGGCGGGGGGGACACCGGGGAGCTGTTTTTT

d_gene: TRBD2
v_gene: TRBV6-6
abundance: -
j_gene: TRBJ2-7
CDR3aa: CASSPLSTGGLKYEQYF
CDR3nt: TGTGCCAGCAGTCCCCTTTCGACGGGGGGGCTTAAGTACGAGCAGTACTTC

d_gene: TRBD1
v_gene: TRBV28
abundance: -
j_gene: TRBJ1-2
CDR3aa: CASSTPGQGLDYGYTF
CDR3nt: TGTGCCAGCAGTACCCCCGGACAGGGGCTGGACTATGGCTACACCTTC

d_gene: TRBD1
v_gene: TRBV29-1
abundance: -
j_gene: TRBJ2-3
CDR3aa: CSVEGQGASDTQYF
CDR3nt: TGCAGCGTTGAGGGACAGGGGGCTTCAGATACGCAGTATTTT

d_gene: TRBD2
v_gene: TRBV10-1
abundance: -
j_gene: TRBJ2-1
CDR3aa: CASSLAGVNNEQFF
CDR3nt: TGCGCCAGCAGTCTAGCGGGCGTTAACAATGAGCAGTTCTTC

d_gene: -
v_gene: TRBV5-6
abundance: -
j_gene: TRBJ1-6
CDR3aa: CASSAQGAYNSPLHF
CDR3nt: TGTGCCAGCAGCGCGCAAGGGGCCTATAATTCACCCCTCCACTTT

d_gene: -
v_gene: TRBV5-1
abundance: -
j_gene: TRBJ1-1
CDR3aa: CASSPGQLEAFF
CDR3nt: TGCGCCAGCAGTCCCGGACAGCTTGAAGCTTTCTTT

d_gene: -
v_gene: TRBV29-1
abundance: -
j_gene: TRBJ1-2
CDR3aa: CSVLGREGEGYTF
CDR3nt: TGCAGCGTTCTAGGGCGGGAGGGGGAAGGCTACACCTTC

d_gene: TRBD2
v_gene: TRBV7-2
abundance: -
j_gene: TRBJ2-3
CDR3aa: CASSPGLAGGPDTQYF
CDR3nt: TGTGCCAGCAGCCCTGGACTAGCGGGGGGGCCAGATACGCAGTATTTT

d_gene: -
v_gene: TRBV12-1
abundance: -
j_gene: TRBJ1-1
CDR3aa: CARRTGAGMTEAFF
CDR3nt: TGTGCCAGAAGGACAGGGGCAGGGATGACTGAAGCTTTCTTT

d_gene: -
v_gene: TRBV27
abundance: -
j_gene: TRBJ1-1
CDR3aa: CASSLYTYTEAFF
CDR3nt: TGTGCCAGCAGTTTATACACCTACACTGAAGCTTTCTTT

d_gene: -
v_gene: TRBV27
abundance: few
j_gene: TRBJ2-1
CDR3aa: CASTEREPTDEQFF
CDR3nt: TGTGCCAGCACAGAAAGGGAGCCTACAGATGAGCAGTTCTTC

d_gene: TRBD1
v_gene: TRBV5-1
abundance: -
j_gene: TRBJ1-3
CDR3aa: CASSWGQGGNTIYF
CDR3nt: TGCGCCAGCAGCTGGGGACAGGGTGGAAACACCATATATTTT

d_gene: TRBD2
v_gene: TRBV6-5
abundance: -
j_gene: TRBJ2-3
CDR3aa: CASSYGAGGTDTQYF
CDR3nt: TGTGCCAGCAGTTATGGGGCGGGAGGCACAGATACGCAGTATTTT

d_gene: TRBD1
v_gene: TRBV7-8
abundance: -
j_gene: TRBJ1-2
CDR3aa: CASSFFRLRDSYGYTF
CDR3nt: TGTGCCAGCAGCTTTTTTAGATTAAGGGACAGCTATGGCTACACCTTC

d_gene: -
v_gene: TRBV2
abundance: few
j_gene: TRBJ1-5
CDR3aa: CASSPTQLGNQPQHF
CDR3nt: TGTGCCAGCAGCCCGACACAATTGGGCAATCAGCCCCAGCATTTT

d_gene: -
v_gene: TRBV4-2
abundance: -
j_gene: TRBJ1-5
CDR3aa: CASSQEGGRNQPQHF
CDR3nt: TGTGCCAGCAGCCAAGAAGGAGGACGCAATCAGCCCCAGCATTTT

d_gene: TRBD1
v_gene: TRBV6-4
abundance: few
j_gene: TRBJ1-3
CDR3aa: CAKGANRVSEGGNTIYF
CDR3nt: TGTGCCAAGGGGGCGAACCGTGTTTCTGAAGGAGGAAACACCATATATTTT

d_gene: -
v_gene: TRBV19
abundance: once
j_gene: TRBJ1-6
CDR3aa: CASSLSSGDGSPLHF
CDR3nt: TGTGCCAGTAGTCTGAGCTCAGGTGACGGTTCACCCCTCCACTTT

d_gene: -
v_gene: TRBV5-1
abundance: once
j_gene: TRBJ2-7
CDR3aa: CASSLNSRAYEQYF
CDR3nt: TGCGCCAGCAGCTTAAACAGCCGTGCCTACGAGCAGTACTTC

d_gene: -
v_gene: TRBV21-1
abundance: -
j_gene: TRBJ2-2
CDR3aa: CASSKNPGNTGELFF
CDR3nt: TGTGCCAGCAGCAAAAATCCGGGGAACACCGGGGAGCTGTTTTTT

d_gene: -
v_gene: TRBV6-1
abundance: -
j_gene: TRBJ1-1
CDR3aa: CASSDDLNTEAFF
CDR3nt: TGTGCCAGCAGTGATGACTTGAACACTGAAGCTTTCTTT

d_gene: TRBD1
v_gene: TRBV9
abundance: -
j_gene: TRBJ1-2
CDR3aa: CASSHRDRDYYGYTF
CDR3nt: TGTGCCAGCAGCCACCGGGACAGGGACTACTATGGCTACACCTTC

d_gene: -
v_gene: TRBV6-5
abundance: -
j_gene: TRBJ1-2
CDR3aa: CASSYRGGHYGYTF
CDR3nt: TGTGCCAGCAGTTACCGGGGGGGGCACTATGGCTACACCTTC

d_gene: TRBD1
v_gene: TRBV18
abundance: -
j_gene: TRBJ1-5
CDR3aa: CASSPGTGGNQPQHF
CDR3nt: TGTGCCAGCTCACCCGGGACAGGGGGCAATCAGCCCCAGCATTTT

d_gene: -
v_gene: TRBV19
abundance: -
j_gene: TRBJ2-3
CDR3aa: CASSIDPRTDTQYF
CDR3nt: TGTGCCAGTAGTATAGACCCGAGGACAGATACGCAGTATTTT

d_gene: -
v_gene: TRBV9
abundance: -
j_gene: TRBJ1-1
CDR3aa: CASSTPGGGNTEAFF
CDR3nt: TGTGCCAGCAGCACACCCGGGGGGGGGAACACTGAAGCTTTCTTT

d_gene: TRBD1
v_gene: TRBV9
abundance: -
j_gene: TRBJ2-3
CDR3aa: CASSVVQGVGDTQYF
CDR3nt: TGTGCCAGCAGCGTAGTTCAGGGGGTAGGAGATACGCAGTATTTT

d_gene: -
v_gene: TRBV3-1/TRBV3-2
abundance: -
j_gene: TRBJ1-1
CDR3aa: CASSQDGGGTEAFF
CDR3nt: TGTGCCAGCAGCCAAGACGGGGGGGGCACTGAAGCTTTCTTT

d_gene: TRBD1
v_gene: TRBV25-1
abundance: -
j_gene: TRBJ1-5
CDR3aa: CASSKSLGQGINQPQHF
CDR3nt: TGTGCCAGCAGTAAAAGCTTGGGACAGGGGATCAATCAGCCCCAGCATTTT

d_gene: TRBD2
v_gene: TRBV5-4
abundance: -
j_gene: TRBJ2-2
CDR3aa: CASSGLAANTGELFF
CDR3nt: TGTGCCAGCAGCGGGCTAGCGGCGAACACCGGGGAGCTGTTTTTT

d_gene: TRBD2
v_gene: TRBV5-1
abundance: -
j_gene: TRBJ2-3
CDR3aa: CASSLGRGGHTDTQYF
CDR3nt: TGCGCCAGCAGCTTAGGTCGGGGGGGACACACAGATACGCAGTATTTT

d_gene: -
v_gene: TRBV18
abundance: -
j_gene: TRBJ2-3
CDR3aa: CASSPPVLDTQYF
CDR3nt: TGTGCCAGCTCACCCCCCGTATTGGATACGCAGTATTTT

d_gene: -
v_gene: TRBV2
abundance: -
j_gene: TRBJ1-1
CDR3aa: CASSEGPGTLMNTEAFF
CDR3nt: TGTGCCAGCAGTGAAGGTCCCGGGACATTGATGAACACTGAAGCTTTCTTT

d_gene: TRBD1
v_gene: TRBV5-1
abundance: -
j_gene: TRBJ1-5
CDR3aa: CASSPGQGGDQPQHF
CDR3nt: TGCGCCAGCAGCCCCGGACAGGGGGGGGATCAGCCCCAGCATTTT

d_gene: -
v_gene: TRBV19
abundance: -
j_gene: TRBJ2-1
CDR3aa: CASSKSGYTYNEQFF
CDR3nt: TGTGCCAGTAGTAAAAGCGGGTACACCTACAATGAGCAGTTCTTC

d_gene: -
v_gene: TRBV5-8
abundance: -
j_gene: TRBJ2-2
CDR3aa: CASSSTGVRTGELFF
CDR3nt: TGTGCCAGCAGCTCGACAGGAGTGAGGACCGGGGAGCTGTTTTTT

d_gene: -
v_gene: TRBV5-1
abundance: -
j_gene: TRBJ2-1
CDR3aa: CASSLSGDGNEQFF
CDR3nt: TGCGCCAGCAGCTTGTCCGGGGATGGGAATGAGCAGTTCTTC

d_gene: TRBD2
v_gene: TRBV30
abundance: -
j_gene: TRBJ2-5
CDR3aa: CAWSAGLAGVQETQYF
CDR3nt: TGTGCCTGGAGTGCGGGACTAGCGGGAGTCCAAGAGACCCAGTACTTC

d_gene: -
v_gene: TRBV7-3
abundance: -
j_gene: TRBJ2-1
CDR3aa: CASSSLAGSHNEQFF
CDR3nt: TGTGCCAGCAGCTCCTTGGCAGGGTCCCACAATGAGCAGTTCTTC

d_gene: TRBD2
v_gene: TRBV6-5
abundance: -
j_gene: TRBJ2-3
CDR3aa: CASRTLAGGTDTQYF
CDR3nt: TGTGCCAGCAGGACGCTAGCGGGAGGGACAGATACGCAGTATTTT

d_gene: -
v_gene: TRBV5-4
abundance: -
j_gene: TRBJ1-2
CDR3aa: CASSPEWGLGGYTF
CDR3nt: TGTGCCAGCAGCCCGGAATGGGGGCTCGGTGGCTACACCTTC

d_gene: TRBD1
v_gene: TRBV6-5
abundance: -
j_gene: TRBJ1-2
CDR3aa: CAAQIHQGGGYTF
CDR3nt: TGTGCCGCCCAGATTCATCAGGGGGGTGGCTACACCTTC

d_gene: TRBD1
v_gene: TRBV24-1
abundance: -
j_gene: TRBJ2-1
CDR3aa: CATSDLLDRDNEQFF
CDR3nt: TGTGCCACCAGTGATTTGTTAGACAGGGACAATGAGCAGTTCTTC

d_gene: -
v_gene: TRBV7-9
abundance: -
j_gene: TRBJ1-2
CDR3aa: CASSLEGHPAYGYTF
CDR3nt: TGTGCCAGCAGCTTAGAAGGACACCCGGCGTATGGCTACACCTTC

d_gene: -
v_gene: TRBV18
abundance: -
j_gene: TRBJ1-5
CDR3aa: CASSEEGLQPQHF
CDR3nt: TGTGCCAGCTCAGAGGAGGGCTTACAGCCCCAGCATTTT

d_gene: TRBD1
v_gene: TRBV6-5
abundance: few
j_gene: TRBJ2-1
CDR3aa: CASSSGQDGGNEQFF
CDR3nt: TGTGCCAGCAGTTCTGGACAGGACGGAGGCAATGAGCAGTTCTTC